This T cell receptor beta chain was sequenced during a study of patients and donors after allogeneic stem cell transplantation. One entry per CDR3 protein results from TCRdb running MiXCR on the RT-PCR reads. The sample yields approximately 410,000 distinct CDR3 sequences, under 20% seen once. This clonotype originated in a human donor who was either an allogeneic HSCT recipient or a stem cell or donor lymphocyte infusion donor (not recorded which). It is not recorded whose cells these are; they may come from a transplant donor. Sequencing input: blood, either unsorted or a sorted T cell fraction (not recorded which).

CDR3 sequence (DNA): TGTGCCAGCAGCCCGTTCTGGAGGCTGGGATATGGCTACACCTTC. Translating gives CASSPFWRLGYGYTF. The J gene is TRBJ1-2, the V gene TRBV5-6; D is unresolved. This CDR3 has 15 residues. CDR1 and CDR2 from the germline V gene are SGHDT and YYEEEE. V lost 4 bases and J 5 bases, leaving 18 bases between the germline ends.